This TCR beta chain was recorded in a study of preoperative IRX-2 immunotherapy in early breast cancer. Some clones are missing from TCRdb's copy, which holds only in-frame ones; the method was immunoSEQ multiplex PCR. The data show some 59,000 clones, roughly 95% seen once. This clone showed up just once. Specified treatment: preoperative locoregional IRX-2 cytokine immunotherapy. Preoperative locoregional IRX-2 cytokine immunotherapy was tested in the phase Ib source study. This receptor was obtained from a human donor with breast cancer. Sampling was carried out from a patient treated with IRX-2 immunotherapy.

CDR3 sequence reads: CASSHMTGRSGNTIYF. CDR3 sequence (DNA): TGTGCCAGCAGCCACATGACAGGCCGCTCTGGAAACACCATATATTTT. The chain recombines TRBV21-1 with TRBJ1-3; TRBD1, as called in the table, went unchecked against the DNA. TRBV21-1 constitutes a pseudogene. The CDR3 is 16 residues long.